This TCR beta chain was sequenced for a study of blood T cell repertoires in COVID-19. The wider study: The cDNA or gDNA used as material had been derived from T cells, B-cell-depleted T cells, or PBMCs.

Enrollees, about 18 to 95 years old, lived in approximately 25 US areas. Self-reported history from a screening survey and questionnaire set each donor's cohort. The CDR3 runs to 15 residues. Trimming took 3 bases from V and 1 from J; bases not matched to a gene: 5. CDR1 is SGHRS, CDR2 YFSETQ, per germline. Original processing methods: Reference gene primer amplification yielded estimated nucleated cell counts. Assay used: immunoSEQ multiplex PCR; TCRdb lists only in-frame clones, some missing. V, J and clone size are those of that table, while D and trimming were read from the DNA. This table has some 400,000 clones, 80% to 95% appearing once.

Sequencing was performed on PBMCs or T cells enriched from blood (not recorded which). This receptor was obtained from a woman in her thirties or forties who had been exposed to COVID-19. The chain joins TRBV5-1 to TRBJ2-3; the match to TRBD1 covers 7 bases. This CDR3 is CASSSQGWGTDTQYF. The CDR3 DNA is TGCGCCAGCAGCTCACAGGGGTGGGGCACAGATACGCAGTATTTT.